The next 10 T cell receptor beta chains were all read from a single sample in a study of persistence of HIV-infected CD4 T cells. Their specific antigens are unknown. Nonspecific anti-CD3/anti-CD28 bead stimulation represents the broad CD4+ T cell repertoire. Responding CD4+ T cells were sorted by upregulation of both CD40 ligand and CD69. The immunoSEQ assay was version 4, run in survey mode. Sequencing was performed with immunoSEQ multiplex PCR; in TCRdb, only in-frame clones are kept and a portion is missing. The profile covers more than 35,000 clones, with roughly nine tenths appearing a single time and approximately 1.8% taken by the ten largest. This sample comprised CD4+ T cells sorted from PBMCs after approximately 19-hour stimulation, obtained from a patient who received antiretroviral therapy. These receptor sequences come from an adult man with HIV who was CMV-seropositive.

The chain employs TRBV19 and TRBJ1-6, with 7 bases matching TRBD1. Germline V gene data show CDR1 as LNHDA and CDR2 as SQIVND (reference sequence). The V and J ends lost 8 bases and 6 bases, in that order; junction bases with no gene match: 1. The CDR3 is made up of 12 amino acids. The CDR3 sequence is CASGTANSPLHF. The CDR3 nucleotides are TGTGCCAGTGGGACAGCTAATTCACCCCTCCACTTT.

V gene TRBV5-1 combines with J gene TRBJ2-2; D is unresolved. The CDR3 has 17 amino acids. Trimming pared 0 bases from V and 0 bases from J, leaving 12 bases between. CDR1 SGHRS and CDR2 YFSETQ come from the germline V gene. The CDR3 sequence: CASSLGPDVANTGELFF. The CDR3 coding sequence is TGCGCCAGCAGCTTGGGTCCGGATGTCGCGAACACCGGGGAGCTGTTTTTT. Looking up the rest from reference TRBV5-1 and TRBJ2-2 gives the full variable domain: KAGVTQTPRYLIKTRGQQVTLSCSPISGHRSVSWYQQTPGQGLQFLFEYFSETQRNKGNFPGRFSGRQFSNSRSEMNVSTLELGDSALYLCASSLGPDVANTGELFFGEGSRLTVL.

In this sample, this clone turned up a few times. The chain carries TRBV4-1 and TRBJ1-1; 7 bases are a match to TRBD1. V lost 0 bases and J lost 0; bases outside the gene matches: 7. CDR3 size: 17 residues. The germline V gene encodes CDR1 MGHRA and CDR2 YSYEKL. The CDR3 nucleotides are TGCGCCAGCAGCCAAGATATGAGGGGGCTGGTGAACACTGAAGCTTTCTTT. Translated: CASSQDMRGLVNTEAFF.

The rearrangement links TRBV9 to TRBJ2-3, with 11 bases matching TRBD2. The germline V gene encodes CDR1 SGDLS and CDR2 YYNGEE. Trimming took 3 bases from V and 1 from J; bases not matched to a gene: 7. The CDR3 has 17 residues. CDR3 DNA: TGTGCCAGCAGCGGAGGTAGCGGGGGGGCGCGCACAGATACGCAGTATTTT. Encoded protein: CASSGGSGGARTDTQYF.

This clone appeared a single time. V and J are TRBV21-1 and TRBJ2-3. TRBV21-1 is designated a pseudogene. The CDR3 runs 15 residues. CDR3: CASSKDNAGADTQYF. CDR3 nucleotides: TGTGCCAGCAGCAAAGACAACGCCGGGGCCGATACGCAGTATTTT.

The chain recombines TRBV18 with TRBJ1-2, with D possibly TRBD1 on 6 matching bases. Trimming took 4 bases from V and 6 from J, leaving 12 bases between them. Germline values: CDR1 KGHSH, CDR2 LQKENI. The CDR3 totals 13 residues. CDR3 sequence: CASSQSGVDGYTF. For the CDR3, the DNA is TGTGCCAGCTCACAGTCAGGGGTGGATGGCTACACCTTC.

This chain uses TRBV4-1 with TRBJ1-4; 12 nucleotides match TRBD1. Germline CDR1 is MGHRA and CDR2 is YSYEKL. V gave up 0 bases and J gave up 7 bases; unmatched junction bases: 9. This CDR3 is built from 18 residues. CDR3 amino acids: CASSQDWGTGGAGEKLFF. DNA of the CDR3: TGCGCCAGCAGCCAAGATTGGGGGACAGGGGGCGCCGGTGAAAAACTGTTTTTT.

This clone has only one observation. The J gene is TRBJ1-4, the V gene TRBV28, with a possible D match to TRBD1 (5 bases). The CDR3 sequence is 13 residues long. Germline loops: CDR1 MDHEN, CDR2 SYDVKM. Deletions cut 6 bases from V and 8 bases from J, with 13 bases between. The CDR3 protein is CASSPSWGEKLFF. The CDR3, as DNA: TGTGCCAGCAGCCCATCCTGGGGGGAAAAACTGTTTTTT.

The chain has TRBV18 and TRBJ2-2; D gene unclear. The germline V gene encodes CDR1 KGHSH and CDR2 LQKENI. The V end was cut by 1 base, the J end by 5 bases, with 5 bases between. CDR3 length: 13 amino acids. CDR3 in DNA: TGTGCCAGCTCACCACAGGGAACCGGGGAGCTGTTTTTT. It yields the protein CASSPQGTGELFF. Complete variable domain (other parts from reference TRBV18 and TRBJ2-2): NAGVMQNPRHLVRRRGQEARLRCSPMKGHSHVYWYRQLPEEGLKFMVYLQKENIIDESGMPKERFSAEFPKEGPSILRIQQVVRGDSAAYFCASSPQGTGELFFGEGSRLTVL.

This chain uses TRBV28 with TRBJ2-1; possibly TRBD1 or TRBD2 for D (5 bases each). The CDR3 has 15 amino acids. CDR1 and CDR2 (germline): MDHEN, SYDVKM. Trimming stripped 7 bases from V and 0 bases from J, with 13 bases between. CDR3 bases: TGTGCCAGCACCCTTCCGGGACGCTCCTACAATGAGCAGTTCTTC. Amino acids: CASTLPGRSYNEQFF. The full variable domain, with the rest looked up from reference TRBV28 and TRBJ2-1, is DVKVTQSSRYLVKRTGEKVFLECVQDMDHENMFWYRQDPGLGLRLIYFSYDVKMKEKGDIPEGYSVSREKKERFSLILESASTNQTSMYLCASTLPGRSYNEQFFGPGTRLTVL.